Given below is one T cell receptor (beta chain) in context. The CDR3 runs to 12 residues. Germline-derived CDR1 and CDR2 are SQVTM and ANQGSEA. V was shortened by 4 bases and J by 3 bases, with 10 bases between the two germline ends. This sample was taken from a study of blood T cell repertoires in COVID-19. Overall study context: Acute-phase and convalescent COVID-19 samples originated in the United States, Italy and Spain. The cDNA or gDNA used as material had been derived from T cells, B-cell-depleted T cells, or PBMCs.

While infection was still active, Seattle patients were enrolled and then followed longitudinally. Assay: immunoSEQ multiplex PCR; the TCRdb copy retains only in-frame clones and omits some. The sample records roughly 180,000 clones, around 95% being singletons. The TCR comes from a man younger than 45 with COVID-19, enrolled during active disease. The sequenced sample was peripheral blood. This chain uses TRBV29-1 with TRBJ2-7; unclear D gene. The DNA for the CDR3 is TGCAGCGTTGCACCCACTAACTACGAGCAGTACTTC. This translates into CSVAPTNYEQYF.